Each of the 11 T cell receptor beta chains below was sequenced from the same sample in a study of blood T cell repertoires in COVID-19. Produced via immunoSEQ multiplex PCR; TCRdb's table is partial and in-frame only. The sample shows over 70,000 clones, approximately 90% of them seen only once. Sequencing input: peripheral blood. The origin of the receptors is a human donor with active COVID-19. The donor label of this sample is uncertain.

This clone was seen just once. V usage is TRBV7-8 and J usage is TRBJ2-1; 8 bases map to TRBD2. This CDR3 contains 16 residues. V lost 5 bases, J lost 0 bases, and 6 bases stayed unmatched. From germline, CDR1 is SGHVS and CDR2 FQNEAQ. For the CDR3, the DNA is TGTGCCAGCAGCCCACGAAGCGGGAGCTCCTACAATGAGCAGTTCTTC. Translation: CASSPRSGSSYNEQFF. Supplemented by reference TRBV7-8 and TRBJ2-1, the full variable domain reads GAGVSQSPRYKVAKRGQDVALRCDPISGHVSLFWYQQALGQGPEFLTYFQNEAQLDKSGLPSDRFFAERPEGSVSTLKIQRTQQEDSAVYLCASSPRSGSSYNEQFFGPGTRLTVL.

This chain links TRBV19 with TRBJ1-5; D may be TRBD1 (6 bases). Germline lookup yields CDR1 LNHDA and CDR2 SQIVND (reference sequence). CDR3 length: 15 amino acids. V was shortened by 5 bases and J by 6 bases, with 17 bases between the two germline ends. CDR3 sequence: CASSPLLGAGQPQHF. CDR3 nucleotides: TGTGCCAGTAGTCCCCTTTTGGGGGCCGGTCAGCCCCAGCATTTT.

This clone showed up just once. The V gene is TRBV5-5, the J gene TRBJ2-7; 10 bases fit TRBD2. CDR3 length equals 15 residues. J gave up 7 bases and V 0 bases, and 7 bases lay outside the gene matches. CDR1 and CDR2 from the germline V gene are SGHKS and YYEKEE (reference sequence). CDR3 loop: CASSLGLAGVSEQYF. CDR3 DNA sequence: TGTGCCAGCAGCTTGGGGCTAGCGGGGGTTTCGGAGCAGTACTTC. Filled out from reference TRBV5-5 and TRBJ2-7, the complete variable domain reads DAGVTQSPTHLIKTRGQQVTLRCSPISGHKSVSWYQQVLGQGPQFIFQYYEKEERGRGNFPDRFSARQFPNYSSELNVNALLLGDSALYLCASSLGLAGVSEQYFGPGTRLTVT.

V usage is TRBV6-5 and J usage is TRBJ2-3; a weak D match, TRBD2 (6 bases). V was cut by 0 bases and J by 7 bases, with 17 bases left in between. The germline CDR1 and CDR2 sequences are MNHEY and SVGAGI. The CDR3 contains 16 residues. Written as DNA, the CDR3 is TGTGCCAGCAGTTACTCGACCGCTAGCGATTTTCATACGCAGTATTTT. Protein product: CASSYSTASDFHTQYF.

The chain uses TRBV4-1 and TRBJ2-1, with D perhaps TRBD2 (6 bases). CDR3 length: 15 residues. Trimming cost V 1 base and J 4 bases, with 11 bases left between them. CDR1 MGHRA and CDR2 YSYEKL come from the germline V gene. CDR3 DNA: TGCGCCAGCAGCCAAGGGAGGGAGAGGTACAATGAGCAGTTCTTC. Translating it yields CASSQGRERYNEQFF.

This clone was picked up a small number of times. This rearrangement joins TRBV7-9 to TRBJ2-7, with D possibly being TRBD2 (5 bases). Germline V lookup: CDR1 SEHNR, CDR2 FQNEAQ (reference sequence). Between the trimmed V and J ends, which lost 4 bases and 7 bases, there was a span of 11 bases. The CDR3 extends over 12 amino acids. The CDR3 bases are TGTGCCAGCAGCTCGACTACCGTAGAGCAGTACTTC. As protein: CASSSTTVEQYF.

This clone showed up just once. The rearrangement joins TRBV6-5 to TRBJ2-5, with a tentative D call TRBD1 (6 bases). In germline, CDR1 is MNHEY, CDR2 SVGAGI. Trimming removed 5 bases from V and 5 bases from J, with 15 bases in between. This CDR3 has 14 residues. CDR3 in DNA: TGTGCCAGCAGTAGAAAGGACAGTAGCGAGACCCAGTACTTC. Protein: CASSRKDSSETQYF.

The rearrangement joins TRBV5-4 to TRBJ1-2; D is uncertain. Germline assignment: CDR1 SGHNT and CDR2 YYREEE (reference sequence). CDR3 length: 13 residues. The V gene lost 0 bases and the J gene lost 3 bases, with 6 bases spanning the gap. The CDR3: CASSLGVDYGYTF. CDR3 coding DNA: TGTGCCAGCAGCTTGGGAGTCGACTATGGCTACACCTTC.

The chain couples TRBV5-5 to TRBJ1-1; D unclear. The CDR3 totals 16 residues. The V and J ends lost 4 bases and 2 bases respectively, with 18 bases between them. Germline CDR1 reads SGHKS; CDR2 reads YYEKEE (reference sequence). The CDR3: CASSETATGRNTEAFF. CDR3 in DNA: TGTGCCAGCAGCGAAACAGCAACCGGCCGTAACACTGAAGCTTTCTTT.

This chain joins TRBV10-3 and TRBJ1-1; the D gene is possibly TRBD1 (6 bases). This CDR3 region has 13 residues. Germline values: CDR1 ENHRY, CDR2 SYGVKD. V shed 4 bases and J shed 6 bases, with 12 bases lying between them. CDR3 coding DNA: TGTGCCATCAGTGGCCAGGGGATAGCTGAAGCTTTCTTT. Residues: CAISGQGIAEAFF.

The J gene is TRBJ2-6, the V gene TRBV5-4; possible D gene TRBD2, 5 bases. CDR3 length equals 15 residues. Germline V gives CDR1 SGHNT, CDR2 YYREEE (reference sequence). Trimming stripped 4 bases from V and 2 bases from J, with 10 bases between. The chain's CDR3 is CASSLPGTGANVLTF. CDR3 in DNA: TGTGCCAGCAGCCTTCCCGGGACTGGGGCCAACGTCCTGACTTTC.